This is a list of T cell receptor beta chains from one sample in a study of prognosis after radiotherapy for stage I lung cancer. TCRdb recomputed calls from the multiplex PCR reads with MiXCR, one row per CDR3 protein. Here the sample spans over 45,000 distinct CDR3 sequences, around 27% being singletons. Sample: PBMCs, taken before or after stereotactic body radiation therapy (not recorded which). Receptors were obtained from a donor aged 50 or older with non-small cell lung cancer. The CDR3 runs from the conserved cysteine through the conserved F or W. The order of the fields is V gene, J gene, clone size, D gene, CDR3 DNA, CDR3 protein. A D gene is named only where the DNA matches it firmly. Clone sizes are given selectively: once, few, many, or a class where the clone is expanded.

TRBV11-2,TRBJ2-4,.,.,TGTACAAGCAGCTTAAGCAGAAACATTCAGTACTTC,CTSSLSRNIQYF
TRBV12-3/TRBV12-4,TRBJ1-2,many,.,TGTGCCAGCAGTACAGGGATCGGCTATGGCTACACCTTC,CASSTGIGYGYTF
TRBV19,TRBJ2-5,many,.,TGTGCCAGTAGTCGGGACACTTACCAAGAGACCCAGTACTTC,CASSRDTYQETQYF
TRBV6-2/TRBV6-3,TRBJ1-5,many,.,TGTGCCAGCAGTCCCCGCCAGGGTTTCGGCAATCAGCCCCAGCATTTT,CASSPRQGFGNQPQHF
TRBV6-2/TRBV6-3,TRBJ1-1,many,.,TGTGCCAGCAGTTACTCGATCTCAGGGGCCACTGAAGCTTTCTTT,CASSYSISGATEAFF
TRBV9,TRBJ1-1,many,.,TGTGCCAGCAGCGTAGGCAGGGGCGGCCCTGAAGCTTTCTTT,CASSVGRGGPEAFF
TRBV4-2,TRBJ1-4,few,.,TGTGCCAGCAGCCGAGAAAGGGACGGTACCAATGAAAAACTGTTTTTT,CASSRERDGTNEKLFF
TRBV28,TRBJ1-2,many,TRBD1,TGTGCCAGCAGTTTAAACAGGGGGTCCTATGGCTACACCTTC,CASSLNRGSYGYTF
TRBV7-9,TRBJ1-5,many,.,TGTGCCAGCAGCTTAGCCGGGTACAATCAGCCCCAGCATTTT,CASSLAGYNQPQHF
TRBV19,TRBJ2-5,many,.,TGTGCCAGTAGGGCCCGAAGCCGGGAGACCCAGTACTTC,CASRARSRETQYF
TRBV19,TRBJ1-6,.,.,TGTGCCGGTCGTCCGGACCAAGATTCACCCCTCCACTTT,CAGRPDQDSPLHF
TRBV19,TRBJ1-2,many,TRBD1,TGTGCCAGTCTGGACAGGGGGCGAGGTGGCTACACCTTC,CASLDRGRGGYTF
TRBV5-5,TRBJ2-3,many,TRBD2,TGTGCCAGCAGCTTGGTCCCGAGCGGGGGTTCAGATACGCAGTATTTT,CASSLVPSGGSDTQYF
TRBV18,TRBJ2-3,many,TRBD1,TGTGCCAGCTCATTATTCAGGGGGCTCACAGATACGCAGTATTTT,CASSLFRGLTDTQYF
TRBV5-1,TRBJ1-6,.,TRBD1,TGCGCCAGCAGCTTGGCGGGACAGTGCTTCGGGAATTCACCCCTCCACTTT,CASSLAGQCFGNSPLHF
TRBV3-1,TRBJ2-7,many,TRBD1,TGTGCCAGCAGCCAAGCAGGACAGGGTTACGAGCAGTACTTC,CASSQAGQGYEQYF
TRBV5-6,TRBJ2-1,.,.,TGTGCCAGCAGTTTCCGGGGCGTCAGGAGCTCCTACAATGAGCAGTTCTTC,CASSFRGVRSSYNEQFF
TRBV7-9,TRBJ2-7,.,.,TGCGTCAGCAGCTCCTCTAACCAGGGGTGGGGTGGCGAGCAGTACTTC,CVSSSSNQGWGGEQYF
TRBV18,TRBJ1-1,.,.,TGTGCCAGCTCACCCAACCCCGGGGCAAGGAACACTGAAGCTTTCTTT,CASSPNPGARNTEAFF
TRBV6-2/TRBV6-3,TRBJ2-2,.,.,TGTGCCAGCCTAGCGACCGAGAACACCGGGGAGCTGCTTTTT,CASLATENTGELLF
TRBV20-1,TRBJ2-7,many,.,TGCAGTGCAGGTTACGAGCAGTACTTC,CSAGYEQYF
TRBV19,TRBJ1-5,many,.,TGTGCCAGTAGTATCCCCGACAGGCCTGGTCAGCCCCAGCATTTT,CASSIPDRPGQPQHF
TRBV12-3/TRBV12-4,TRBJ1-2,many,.,TGTGCCAGCAGCCCGGGAGTATGGGGCTACACCTTC,CASSPGVWGYTF
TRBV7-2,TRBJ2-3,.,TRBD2,TGTGCCAGCAGCCCAAGACTAGCGGGGTCAGATACGCAGTATTTT,CASSPRLAGSDTQYF
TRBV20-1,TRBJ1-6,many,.,TGCAGTGCTAGAGATCGGGCCTCGACAGGATATAATTCACCCCTCCACTTT,CSARDRASTGYNSPLHF
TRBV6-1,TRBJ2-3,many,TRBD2,TGTGCCAGCAGTGAAGCAAGGACTAGCGGGGGGAGCACAGATACGCAGTATTTT,CASSEARTSGGSTDTQYF
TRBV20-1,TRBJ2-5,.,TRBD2,TGCAGTGCTATAGATAGCGGGGGGCCAGGGGAGACCCAGTACTTC,CSAIDSGGPGETQYF
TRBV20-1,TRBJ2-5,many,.,TGCAGTGCTAGTTCAGGCAGCCAAGAGACCCAGTACTTC,CSASSGSQETQYF
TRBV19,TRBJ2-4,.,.,TGTGCCAGTGTTGATCCCTGGGAAAACATTCAGTACTTC,CASVDPWENIQYF
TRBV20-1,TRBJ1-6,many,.,TGCAGTGCTAGAGGGGCCGCCAATTCACCCCTCCACTTT,CSARGAANSPLHF
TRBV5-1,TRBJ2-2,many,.,TGCGCCAGCTCCTACGGGGGCACCACCGGGGAGCTGTTTTTT,CASSYGGTTGELFF
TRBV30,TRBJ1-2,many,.,TGTGCCTGGAGTCCCGGGGCGGGGATCCCCTACACCTTC,CAWSPGAGIPYTF
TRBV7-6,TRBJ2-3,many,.,TGTGCCAGCAGCTTATCAGGCAGGATGGGGTCAGATACGCAGTATTTT,CASSLSGRMGSDTQYF
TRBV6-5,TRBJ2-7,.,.,TGTGCCAGCAGTTACTCTGCCGGTTCCGAATGCGAGCAGTACTTC,CASSYSAGSECEQYF
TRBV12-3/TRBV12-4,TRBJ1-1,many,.,TGTGCCAGCAGTTGGGGTATCAACACTGAAGCTTTCTTT,CASSWGINTEAFF
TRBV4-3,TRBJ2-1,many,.,TGCGCCAGCAGCCAAGGTCAACCTAACAATGAGCAGTTCTTC,CASSQGQPNNEQFF
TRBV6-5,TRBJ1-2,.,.,TGTGCCAGCAGTTACCAACGAGTGAGGAACCCTTCCTATGGCTACACCTTT,CASSYQRVRNPSYGYTF
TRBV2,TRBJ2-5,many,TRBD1,TGTGCCAGCAGTCTAGATCCGGGACAGAAAGAGACCCAGTACTTC,CASSLDPGQKETQYF
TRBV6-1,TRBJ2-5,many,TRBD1,TGTGCCAGCAGTACCTCTAGAGGGGGCGGGGAGACCCAGTACTTC,CASSTSRGGGETQYF
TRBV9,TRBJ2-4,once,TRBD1,TGTGCCAGCAGCGGAGCCGACAGGGGATGCATTCAGTACTTC,CASSGADRGCIQYF
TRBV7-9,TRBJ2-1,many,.,TGTGCCAGCAGCCAACTTCCCTCCTACAATGAGCAGTTCTTC,CASSQLPSYNEQFF
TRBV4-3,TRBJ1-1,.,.,TGCTCCAGCAGCCAAGCTGGGACAAGGACGACGTTCGCTGAAGCTTTCTTT,CSSSQAGTRTTFAEAFF
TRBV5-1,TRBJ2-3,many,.,TGCGCCAGCAGCTCGACTTCCGATACGCAGTATTTT,CASSSTSDTQYF
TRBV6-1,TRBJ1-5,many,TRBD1,TGTGCCAGCAGGGGGACAGGGAGCAATCAGCCCCAGCATTTT,CASRGTGSNQPQHF